This TCR beta chain is drawn from a study of T cells in Graves' hyperthyroidism and ophthalmopathy (dated by TCRdb to the late 2010s). Study-wide context: Peripheral blood samples were taken at initial diagnosis, before any treatment was given. The study also compared thyroid tissue and blood T-cell repertoires from a handful of Graves' hyperthyroidism patients. The paper describes TCR Vbeta CDR3 sequencing of 135 peripheral blood samples, made up of under 50 ophthalmopathy patients, roughly 72 hyperthyroidism patients and 17 progressor patients. Whether ophthalmopathy could be predicted prospectively was tested in an independent validation cohort made up of about 20 hyperthyroidism patients plus 17 patients who later progressed to ophthalmopathy. To identify distinguishing TCR V-J signatures, a discovery cohort of 100 or so patients was used, comprising under 45 with Graves' ophthalmopathy and around 60 with stable Graves' hyperthyroidism. For training and testing, the 95 to 100 patients in the discovery cohort were randomly divided in a 7:3 ratio. Once sampling was done, hyperthyroidism patients were given methimazole at a starting dose of 30 mg daily, whereas ophthalmopathy patients were given high-dose intravenous methylprednisolone. Findings and caveats that apply to the study as a whole: Ophthalmopathy was separated from stable hyperthyroidism by a 13 V-J signature model, with approximately 86% sensitivity and about 81% specificity obtained in cross-validation and 80%/75% obtained in testing. In validation, the model predicted progression to ophthalmopathy a median of around 6.5 months before onset, with roughly 70% sensitivity and 72.22% specificity. Most expanded thyroid clonotypes (frequency above 0.001) were also found in blood, which suggests that blood repertoires may mirror thyroid immune responses. Sample size was not statistically predetermined, and investigators were not blinded to group allocation.

The TCR beta CDR3 regions were amplified from the RNA transcripts. The TCR CDR3 was subjected to a first round of RT-PCR using the HTBI primer set and the Qiagen OneStep RT-PCR kit. Libraries were constructed in a second round of multiplex PCR, after which size selection and purification were carried out. The libraries were sequenced on an Illumina HiSeq2000 using paired-end 100 bp reads. The paper's data handling went like this. SOAPnuke was used to process the raw data, throwing out any read that contained adapters or uncalled bases, had a mean Phred below 15, or lacked an exact constant-primer or identifier match. COPE v1.2.5 was used to merge the high-quality paired reads, and each unique nucleotide sequence was defined as a clonotype. Clonotypes were aligned to IMGT TRBV, TRBD and TRBJ reference segments using MiTCR v1.1. Only V-J combinations with frequency above 0.0001, covering roughly 99% of repertoires, were analysed. A TCS score was defined as the ratio of F50 (clonal expansion) to E x V (chaos), with BLOSUM62-based TCRdist applied between CDR3 peptides within each V-J. Welch's t-statistics and random forest reduced fewer than 600 V-J features to 13, which were used in a naive Bayes classifier (R e1071). TCRdb trimmed public reads at Q25 via fastp, called clones via MiXCR and kept in-frame beta chains. Rows merge per CDR3 protein into single entries with the most common DNA and genes. None of the V and J calls come from the authors' own analysis; TCRdb made them. In this sample the table shows 200,000 to 250,000 distinct CDR3 sequences, roughly a sixth of which occur a single time. The top ten clonotypes cover roughly 55% of the sample.

This clonotype has just a few counts. The specificity of this receptor is unknown. No base-level quality is on record; no much larger clone is a single base apart. Including cysteine and phenylalanine, the CDR3 has 13 amino acids. Just the 39-base CDR3 DNA is kept, in frame starting at base 1. Sequences KGHSH (CDR1) and LQKENI (CDR2) are obtained from the germline V gene. V is clipped by 3 bases and J by 4 bases, and the sequence between their germline boundaries is 9 bases long. Graves' hyperthyroidism was defined as stable when no progression to ophthalmopathy occurred over 18 months of follow-up. Hyperthyroidism patients were newly diagnosed, had a disease duration of under 2 months, and were aged 18 to 65 years. The study excluded patients with uncontrolled infections, other autoimmune diseases, pregnancy or lactation. Clinical symptoms, serum thyroxine and TRAb, thyroid ultrasound, and orbital computed tomography formed the basis for the diagnoses. PBMCs were separated from 7.5 to 10 ml of fresh peripheral blood using Ficoll-Paque density gradient centrifugation. Trizol reagent was used to extract total RNA, and RNA quality was then checked on an Agilent 2100 Bioanalyzer.

The chain was built from TRBV18 and TRBJ1-1; the D gene identity is not certain. This clonotype was sampled from a woman aged 45-65 years with Graves' hyperthyroidism. The material sequenced was blood. The CDR3 protein is CASSPEVGTEAFF. The nucleotides read TGTGCCAGCTCACCGGAAGTGGGCACTGAAGCTTTCTTT.